The rows below give T cell receptor beta chains drawn from one sample of a study of blood T cell repertoires in COVID-19. The protocol was immunoSEQ multiplex PCR, while the TCRdb copy is restricted to in-frame clones and leaves out a portion. The table includes some 270,000 clones, 70% to 90% detected once. Sequenced material: PBMCs or T cells enriched from blood (not recorded which). The receptors stem from a woman in her twenties or thirties who had recovered from COVID-19. Each CDR3 is given with its conserved first and last residue. A D gene is named only where the DNA matches it firmly. The listing skips clone size in some rows; elsewhere it reads once, few, many or a size class.

V	size	D	J	DNA	CDR3
TRBV30	NA	TRBD1	TRBJ1-2	TGTGCCTGGAGAGTCGGGACAGCTCCTAACTATGGCTACACCTTC	CAWRVGTAPNYGYTF
TRBV2	NA	NA	TRBJ1-6	TGTGCCAGCAGTGATGCTGGAGGGGCCGGTTCACCCCTCCACTTT	CASSDAGGAGSPLHF
TRBV9	NA	TRBD1	TRBJ1-2	TGTGCCAGCAGCCCCCTCGGGACAGACCCCCTTTATGGCTACACCTTC	CASSPLGTDPLYGYTF
TRBV5-6	NA	TRBD2	TRBJ2-1	TGTGCCAGCAAGACTAGCGGGGGGCCCTACTCCTACAATGAGCAGTTCTTC	CASKTSGGPYSYNEQFF
TRBV10-2	few	TRBD2	TRBJ2-7	TGCGCCAGCAGTGAGACTAGCGGGCCCTACGAGCAGTACTTC	CASSETSGPYEQYF
TRBV12-2	few	NA	TRBJ1-2	NA	CASWGDGSNYGYTF
TRBV28	NA	TRBD1	TRBJ1-1	TGTGCCAGTAAACAGGGGAGAGGAGCTTTCTTT	CASKQGRGAFF
TRBV28	once	NA	TRBJ1-6	TGTGCCAGCAGGGTGGACACCTATAATTCACCCCTCCACTTT	CASRVDTYNSPLHF
TRBV6-1	NA	TRBD2	TRBJ2-7	TGTGCCAGCAGTGAAGAGACGCGCTTAAGGGAGGGGCCGACCTACGAGCAGTACTTC	CASSEETRLREGPTYEQYF
TRBV14	NA	TRBD1	TRBJ1-4	TGTGCCAGCAGCCAAATATACAGGGGGCGTAAGGAAAAACTGTTTTTT	CASSQIYRGRKEKLFF
TRBV7-2	NA	NA	TRBJ1-2	TGTGCCAGCAGCACCTACGGGGGAACCTACTATGGCTACACCTTC	CASSTYGGTYYGYTF
TRBV30	few	NA	TRBJ1-2	TGTGCCTGGAGTGGAGGCGGGGCCAACTATGGCTACACCTTC	CAWSGGGANYGYTF
TRBV5-4	NA	NA	TRBJ1-1	TGTGCCAGCAGCTTGGAAAGGAGTGAAGCTTTCTTT	CASSLERSEAFF
TRBV21-1	NA	NA	TRBJ1-4	TGTGCCAGCAGCAAATCCGGGACAGGGAATGAAAAACTGTTTTTT	CASSKSGTGNEKLFF
TRBV5-1	few	NA	TRBJ2-5	TGCGCCAGCAGCTTGACGACTCAAGAGACCCAGTACTTC	CASSLTTQETQYF
TRBV6-6	once	NA	TRBJ1-5	TGTGCCAGCAGCCAGGGCCAGCTGAGCAATCAGCCCCAGCATTTT	CASSQGQLSNQPQHF
TRBV28	NA	TRBD1	TRBJ1-1	TGTGCCAGCATCGGTACAGGGGACCCTGAAGCTTTCTTT	CASIGTGDPEAFF
TRBV5-5	once	NA	TRBJ2-7	TGTGCCAGCAGCTGGGGGGGCAGGAGAGGGACCTACGAGCAGTACTTC	CASSWGGRRGTYEQYF
TRBV7-9	NA	NA	TRBJ1-4	TGTGCCAGCGGGGGGGCAACTAATGAAAAACTGTTTTTT	CASGGATNEKLFF
TRBV6-5	NA	TRBD1	TRBJ1-5	TGTGCCAGCTGGACTTGGACAGGAGAGAATCAGCCCCAGCATTTT	CASWTWTGENQPQHF
TRBV30	NA	TRBD2	TRBJ2-7	TGTGCCTGGAGTAGCGGGGAGTTCTACGAGCAGTACTTC	CAWSSGEFYEQYF
TRBV11-2	once	TRBD2	TRBJ2-1	TGTGCCAGCAGCTCGAGCGGGAGGTCCGACAATGAGCAGTTCTTC	CASSSSGRSDNEQFF
TRBV10-1	once	TRBD1	TRBJ1-4	TGCGCCAGCAGTGCCGGGACAGGGGGATACGACGAAAAACTGTTTTTT	CASSAGTGGYDEKLFF
TRBV5-4	NA	NA	TRBJ1-6	TGTGCCAGCAGACACCACTACCGGAGCTCCTATAATTCACCCCTCCACTTT	CASRHHYRSSYNSPLHF
TRBV11-2	NA	TRBD1	TRBJ2-2	TGTGCCAGCAGCTTAGGGACAGGGGCGAACACCGGGGAGCTGTTTTTT	CASSLGTGANTGELFF
TRBV4-2	NA	NA	TRBJ1-2	TGTGCCAGCAGCCATGAAGGCGGGCTAATGAATGGCTACACCTTC	CASSHEGGLMNGYTF
TRBV18	NA	TRBD1	TRBJ1-4	TGTGCCAGCTCACAAACCGGGACAGGGTTTGAAAAACTGTTTTTT	CASSQTGTGFEKLFF